The 12 T cell receptor beta chains below were found in one sample sequenced in a study of control samples from healthy donors and cancer patients. TCRdb keeps only in-frame clones here, not all; method: immunoSEQ multiplex PCR. This sample has around 140,000 clones; about 91% occur once, and the top ten carry 3% to 3.5%. The sequencing input was blood. The receptor set was obtained from a man younger than 40 in good health.

The chain has TRBV7-6 and TRBJ2-2; perhaps TRBD1 as D (6 bases). The CDR3 runs to 15 residues. The V end lost 5 bases, the J end lost 7 bases, and 17 bases lay between the germline ends. Germline CDR1 and CDR2: SGHVS and FNYEAQ. The chain's CDR3 is CASSQSQGSGGELFF. The DNA for the CDR3 is TGTGCCAGCAGCCAATCTCAGGGGTCAGGCGGGGAGCTGTTTTTT.

J is TRBJ2-3 and V is TRBV3-1 (or the pseudogene TRBV3-2), with 11 bases matching TRBD2. V lost 3 bases and J lost 1; bases outside the gene matches: 3. CDR1 LGHDT and CDR2 YNNKEL come from the germline V gene (reference sequence). The CDR3 runs 16 residues. CDR3 sequence reads: CASSHIAGGGTDTQYF. DNA for the CDR3: TGTGCCAGCAGCCATATAGCGGGGGGGGGCACAGATACGCAGTATTTT.

The V and J genes are TRBV2 and TRBJ2-7; 7 bases map to TRBD1. The V segment lost 3 bases and the J segment 6 bases; nucleotides outside the gene matches: 2. This CDR3 spans 12 amino acids. Germline V gene data show CDR1 as SNHLY and CDR2 as FYNNEI. The CDR3 here is CASSDTGVEQYF. The CDR3 nucleotides are TGTGCCAGCAGTGACACAGGGGTCGAGCAGTACTTC.

V is TRBV19 and J is TRBJ1-2, with D tentatively TRBD1 (5 bases). The CDR3 loop spans 15 amino acids. The germline gives CDR1 LNHDA, CDR2 SQIVND (reference sequence). Between the trimmed V and J ends, which lost 3 bases and 5 bases, there was a span of 16 bases. The DNA for the CDR3 is TGTGCCAGTAGTATCAAGGCAGGGCTAGGGTATGGCTACACCTTC. Translated, it gives CASSIKAGLGYGYTF.

The J gene is TRBJ1-2, the V gene TRBV4-1; maybe TRBD1 (6 bases). Germline assignment: CDR1 MGHRA and CDR2 YSYEKL. This CDR3 spans 16 amino acids. Trimming left V 0 bases short and J 0 bases short, with 11 bases between. CDR3 protein: CASSQEMGAANYGYTF. The CDR3 nucleotides are TGCGCCAGCAGCCAAGAGATGGGGGCAGCTAACTATGGCTACACCTTC.

CDR3 region: CASSDRGLRNTIYF. The CDR3 DNA is TGTGCCAGCAGTGACAGGGGGCTTCGAAACACCATATATTTT. The V and J genes are TRBV6-1 and TRBJ1-3; 8 nucleotides match TRBD1. The trim removed 3 bases at V and 5 bases at J, leaving 3 bases unmatched. The germline gives CDR1 MNHNS, CDR2 SASEGT. The CDR3 loop spans 14 amino acids.

Comments on this clone: This same CDR3 is encoded by further DNA sequences in the sample. This chain uses TRBV2 with TRBJ2-2, with a tentative D call TRBD1 (6 bases). The CDR3 is 14 residues long. The V gene's germline CDR1 is SNHLY and CDR2 FYNNEI. Trimming took 4 bases from V and 2 from J, leaving 8 bases between them. The CDR3 coding sequence is TGTGCCAGCAGTGGGGGGCCTAACACCGGGGAGCTGTTTTTT. This translates into CASSGGPNTGELFF.

The chain joins TRBV5-1 to TRBJ2-7; TRBD1 might be the D (5 bases). This CDR3 is 12 amino acids long. Germline-derived CDR1 and CDR2 are SGHRS and YFSETQ. The V and J ends lost 5 bases and 6 bases respectively, with 12 bases between them. The CDR3 sequence: CASSFEGVEQYF. The CDR3 bases are TGCGCCAGCAGTTTCGAAGGGGTCGAGCAGTACTTC.

V usage is TRBV5-4 and J usage is TRBJ1-2; no reliable D call. V was pared by 3 bases and J by 4 bases, with 10 bases between. The CDR3 has 13 residues. CDR1 is SGHNT, CDR2 YYREEE, per germline (reference sequence). CDR3 DNA: TGTGCCAGCAGCTCAGCAGAGGCCTATGGCTACACCTTC. Amino acids: CASSSAEAYGYTF.

The chain couples TRBV2 to TRBJ1-5; D is uncertain. CDR1 and CDR2 (germline): SNHLY, FYNNEI. CDR3 length: 15 residues. V lost 7 bases to trimming and J lost 4 bases, with 17 bases between them. The CDR3 nucleotides read TGTGCCAGCACCAAATCCTTTCCGGAGAATCAGCCCCAGCATTTT. Protein product: CASTKSFPENQPQHF.

Points on this clone: Other DNA variants within this sample encode the same CDR3. The chain employs TRBV29-1 and TRBJ1-2; D gene uncertain. Per germline, CDR1 SQVTM and CDR2 ANQGSEA. This CDR3 is built from 10 residues. V gave up 3 bases and J gave up 7 bases, with 6 bases separating them. The CDR3: CSVDRSGYTF. The DNA of the CDR3 is TGCAGCGTTGACAGGAGTGGCTACACCTTC.

The genes are TRBV19 and TRBJ2-3, with unresolved D. The CDR3 contains 12 residues. The V gene lost 3 bases and the J gene lost 6 bases, with 7 bases spanning the gap. Germline V gene data show CDR1 as LNHDA and CDR2 as SQIVND (reference sequence). The DNA of the CDR3 is TGTGCCAGTAGTATTCAAGGGGATACGCAGTATTTT. It is translated as CASSIQGDTQYF.